A single sample is the source of the 15 T cell receptor beta chains below, sequenced in a study of memory CD4+ T cells and cytomegalovirus serostatus. The table came from immunoSEQ multiplex PCR; TCRdb's copy has only in-frame clones and leaves some out. The sample consists of around 60,000 clones, around 82% of them appearing once. Single viable CD3+CD4+CD8-CD45RO+ cells were sorted as the memory CD4+ T cells. The sequencing sample was made of memory CD4+ T cells from blood. The receptors derive from an adult in good health and CMV-seronegative. Some clones in this sample may be carry-over from other donors' samples.

The chain couples TRBV7-2 to TRBJ1-5; D is undetermined. CDR3 size: 12 residues. Looked up from germline, CDR1 is SGHTA and CDR2 is FQGNSA. V was pared by 6 bases and J by 4 bases, with 7 bases between. The CDR3 sequence is CASSDFNQPQHF. The CDR3 DNA reads as TGTGCCAGCAGTGATTTTAATCAGCCCCAGCATTTT.

V and J are TRBV27 and TRBJ2-7; no clear D gene. Trimming cost V 5 bases and J 0 bases, with 11 bases left between them. Germline values: CDR1 MNHEY, CDR2 SMNVEV (reference sequence). The CDR3 length is 14 residues. The CDR3 loop is CASSATTVSYEQYF. The DNA for the CDR3 is TGTGCCAGCAGTGCAACGACGGTCTCCTACGAGCAGTACTTC.

The rearrangement joins TRBV4-2 to TRBJ1-4, with D possibly matching TRBD1 (6 bases). Between the trimmed V and J ends, which lost 5 bases and 3 bases, there was a span of 19 bases. There are 17 residues in the CDR3. Per the germline V gene, CDR1 is LGHNA and CDR2 is YNFKEQ. The CDR3 nucleotides are TGTGCCAGCAGCTACACTACGAACAGGGCAGCTAATGAAAAACTGTTTTTT. Its protein is CASSYTTNRAANEKLFF.

This sequence joins TRBV7-8 and TRBJ2-1; D is unclear. In germline, CDR1 is SGHVS, CDR2 FQNEAQ. The V and J ends lost 5 bases and 7 bases respectively, with 6 bases between them. CDR3 length equals 11 residues. The CDR3 sequence: CASSHDNEQFF. DNA for the CDR3: TGTGCCAGCAGCCATGATAATGAGCAGTTCTTC.

This clone was observed a handful of times. This chain connects TRBV7-9 to TRBJ1-3; no clear D. The CDR3 consists of 16 residues. CDR1 is SEHNR, CDR2 FQNEAQ, per germline (reference sequence). The V gene lost 5 bases and the J gene lost 0 bases, with 14 bases spanning the gap. The CDR3 DNA is TGTGCCAGCAGCCTCGGCGGTGCCTTCTCTGGAAACACCATATATTTT. This gives the protein CASSLGGAFSGNTIYF.

The chain joins TRBV6-1 to TRBJ2-4; the D gene is possibly TRBD1 (5 bases). The germline V gene encodes CDR1 MNHNS and CDR2 SASEGT. Trimming cost V 4 bases and J 3 bases, with 16 bases left between them. The CDR3 consists of 16 residues. CDR3 residues: CASSASRVVVKNIQYF. CDR3 nucleotide sequence: TGTGCCAGCAGTGCTTCCAGGGTGGTTGTCAAAAACATTCAGTACTTC.

The chain employs TRBV30 and TRBJ1-1, with no clear D. V was trimmed by 6 bases and J by 4 bases, leaving 15 bases between them. The germline CDR1 and CDR2 sequences are GTSNPN and SVGIG (reference sequence). This CDR3 region has 13 residues. The DNA for the CDR3 is TGTGCCTGTACCAAGGGTCCGCCCACTGAAGCTTTCTTT. It translates to CACTKGPPTEAFF.

This clone was counted only a few times. CDR3: CASDTGHPNTGELFF. In DNA form, the CDR3 reads TGTGCCAGCGACACGGGACACCCGAACACCGGGGAGCTGTTTTTT. The J gene is TRBJ2-2, the V gene TRBV28, with a possible D match to TRBD1 (6 bases). The CDR3 extends over 15 amino acids. Trimming stripped 8 bases from V and 0 bases from J, with 13 bases between. Germline V gives CDR1 MDHEN, CDR2 SYDVKM.

The gene calls are TRBV2 and TRBJ1-2; no clear D. Trimming took off 3 bases at V and 7 bases at J, with 0 bases between the two ends. The V gene's germline CDR1 is SNHLY and CDR2 FYNNEI. The CDR3 consists of 9 residues. CDR3 region: CASSDGYTF. The CDR3 nucleotides read TGTGCCAGCAGTGATGGCTACACCTTC. The whole variable domain, filled in from reference TRBV2 and TRBJ1-2, reads EPEVTQTPSHQVTQMGQEVILRCVPISNHLYFYWYRQILGQKVEFLVSFYNNEISEKSEIFDDQFSVERPDGSNFTLKIRSTKLEDSAMYFCASSDGYTFGSGTRLTVV.

The J gene is TRBJ2-5, the V gene TRBV12-5; unclear D gene. Germline CDR1 is LGHNT and CDR2 is FRNRAP. Trimming shortened V by 6 bases and J by 3 bases, and 8 bases separated the two germline ends. This CDR3 spans 12 amino acids. The DNA for the CDR3 is TGTGCTAGTGGCCGGACGGAAGAGACCCAGTACTTC. It translates to CASGRTEETQYF.

This clone was seen only a few times. This chain joins TRBV10-3 and TRBJ2-2, with 11 nucleotides matching TRBD1. J lost 6 bases, V lost 6 bases, and 3 bases had no gene match. The CDR3 has 14 residues. CDR1 and CDR2 from the germline V gene are ENHRY and SYGVKD. CDR3: CAISPGQGAGELFF. The CDR3 bases are TGTGCCATCAGCCCGGGACAGGGGGCCGGGGAGCTGTTTTTT.

This chain connects TRBV29-1 to TRBJ2-5; D remains unclear. Germline CDR1 reads SQVTM; CDR2 reads ANQGSEA. V was cut by 4 bases and J by 1 base, with 13 bases left in between. This CDR3 region has 14 residues. The CDR3 protein is CSVAVAVGQETQYF. As DNA, the CDR3 is TGCAGCGTTGCAGTGGCTGTGGGCCAAGAGACCCAGTACTTC.

In DNA, the CDR3 is TGCGCCAGCAGCTTGGGACCAAGAGCCAAAAACATTCAGTACTTC. This translates into CASSLGPRAKNIQYF. The chain uses TRBV5-1 and TRBJ2-4; no reliable D call. The length of the CDR3 is 15 residues. Germline values: CDR1 SGHRS, CDR2 YFSETQ. The V end lost 0 bases, the J end lost 0 bases, and 7 bases lay between the germline ends.

The chain recombines TRBV29-1 with TRBJ2-7, with D possibly being TRBD1 (6 bases). V was clipped by 6 bases and J by 3 bases, with 15 bases between them. Germline CDR1 is SQVTM and CDR2 is ANQGSEA. The CDR3 has 13 amino acids. CDR3 coding DNA: TGCAGCGTCTCCGGGACACGGAGCTACGAGCAGTACTTC. It translates to CSVSGTRSYEQYF.

The rearrangement joins TRBV2 to TRBJ2-1, with D possibly called TRBD1 or TRBD2 (5 bases each). CDR3 length: 13 residues. V was clipped by 7 bases and J by 0 bases, with 7 bases between them. CDR1 SNHLY and CDR2 FYNNEI come from the germline V gene. CDR3 protein: CASKGSSYNEQFF. The CDR3 DNA is TGTGCCAGCAAGGGGAGCTCCTACAATGAGCAGTTCTTC.